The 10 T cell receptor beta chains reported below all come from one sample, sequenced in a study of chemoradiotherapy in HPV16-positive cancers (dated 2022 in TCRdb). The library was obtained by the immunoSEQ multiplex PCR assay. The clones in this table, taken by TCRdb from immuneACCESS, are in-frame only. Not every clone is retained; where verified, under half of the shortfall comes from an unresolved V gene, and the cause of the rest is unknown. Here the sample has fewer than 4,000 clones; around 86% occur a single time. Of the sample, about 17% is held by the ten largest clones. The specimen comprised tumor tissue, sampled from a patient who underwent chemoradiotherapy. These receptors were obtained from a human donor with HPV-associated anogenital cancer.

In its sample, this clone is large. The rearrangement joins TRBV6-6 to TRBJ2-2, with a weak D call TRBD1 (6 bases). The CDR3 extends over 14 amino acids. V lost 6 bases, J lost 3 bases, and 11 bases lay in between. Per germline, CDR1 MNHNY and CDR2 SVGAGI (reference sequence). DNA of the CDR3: TGTGCCAGCAGCCCCCGACAGGACACCGGGGAGCTGTTTTTT. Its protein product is CASSPRQDTGELFF.

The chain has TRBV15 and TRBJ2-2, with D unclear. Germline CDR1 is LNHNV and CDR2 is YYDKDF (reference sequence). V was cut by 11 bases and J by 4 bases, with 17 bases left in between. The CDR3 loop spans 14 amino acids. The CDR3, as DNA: TGTGCCGCTGGCCAGAGGTCTACCACCGGGGAGCTGTTTTTT. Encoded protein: CAAGQRSTTGELFF.

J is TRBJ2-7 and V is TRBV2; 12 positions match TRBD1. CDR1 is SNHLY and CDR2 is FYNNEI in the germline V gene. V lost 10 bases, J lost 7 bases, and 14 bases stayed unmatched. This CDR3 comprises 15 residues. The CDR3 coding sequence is TGTGCCACTTCCGGGGGGGGACAGGGGGCGAGGGAGCAGTACTTC. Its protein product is CATSGGGQGAREQYF. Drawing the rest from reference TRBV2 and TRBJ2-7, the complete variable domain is EPEVTQTPSHQVTQMGQEVILRCVPISNHLYFYWYRQILGQKVEFLVSFYNNEISEKSEIFDDQFSVERPDGSNFTLKIRSTKLEDSAMYFCATSGGGQGAREQYFGPGTRLTVT.

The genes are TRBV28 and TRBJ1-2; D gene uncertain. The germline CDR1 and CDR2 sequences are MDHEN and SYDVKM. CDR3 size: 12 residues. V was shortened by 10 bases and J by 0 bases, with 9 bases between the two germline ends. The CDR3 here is CAISEANYGYTF. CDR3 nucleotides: TGTGCCATCTCTGAAGCTAACTATGGCTACACCTTC.

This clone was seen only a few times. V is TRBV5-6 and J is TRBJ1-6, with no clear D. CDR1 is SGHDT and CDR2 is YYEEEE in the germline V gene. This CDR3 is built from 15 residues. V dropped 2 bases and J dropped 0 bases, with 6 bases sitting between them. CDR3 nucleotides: TGTGCCAGCAGCTTACGGGGCTCCTATAATTCACCCCTCCACTTT. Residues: CASSLRGSYNSPLHF.

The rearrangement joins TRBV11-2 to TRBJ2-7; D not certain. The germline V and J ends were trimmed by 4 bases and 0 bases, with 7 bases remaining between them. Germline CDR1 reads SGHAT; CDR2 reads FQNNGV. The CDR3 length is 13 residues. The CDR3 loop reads CASSSWSSYEQYF. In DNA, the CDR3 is TGTGCCAGCAGCTCGTGGTCCTCCTACGAGCAGTACTTC.

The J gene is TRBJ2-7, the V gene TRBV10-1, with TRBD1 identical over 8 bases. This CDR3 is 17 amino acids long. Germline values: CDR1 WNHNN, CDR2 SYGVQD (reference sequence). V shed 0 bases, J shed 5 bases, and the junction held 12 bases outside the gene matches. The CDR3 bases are TGCGCCAGCAGTGAGTCTGGCAGGGGGCGCGAGGATGACGAGCAGTACTTC. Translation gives CASSESGRGREDDEQYF.

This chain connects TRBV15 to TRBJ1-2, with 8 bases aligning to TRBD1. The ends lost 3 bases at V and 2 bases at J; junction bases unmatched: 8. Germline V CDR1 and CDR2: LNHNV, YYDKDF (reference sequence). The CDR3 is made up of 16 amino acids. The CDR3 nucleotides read TGTGCCACCAGCAGGCTCCTACGACAGGGGAACTATGGCTACACCTTC. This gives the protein CATSRLLRQGNYGYTF.

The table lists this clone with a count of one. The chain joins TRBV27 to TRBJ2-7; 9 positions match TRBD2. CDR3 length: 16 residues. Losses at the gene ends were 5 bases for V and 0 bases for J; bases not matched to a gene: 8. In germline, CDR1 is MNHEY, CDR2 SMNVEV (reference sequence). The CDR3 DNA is TGTGCCAGCAGTCCCGGCGCTAGCGGGATCTCCTACGAGCAGTACTTC. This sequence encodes CASSPGASGISYEQYF.

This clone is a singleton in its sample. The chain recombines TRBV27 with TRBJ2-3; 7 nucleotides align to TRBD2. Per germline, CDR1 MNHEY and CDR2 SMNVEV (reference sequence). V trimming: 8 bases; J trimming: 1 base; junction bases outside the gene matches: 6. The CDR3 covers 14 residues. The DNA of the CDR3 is TGTGCCAGCCGCTGGGGGGGTGGCACAGATACGCAGTATTTT. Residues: CASRWGGGTDTQYF.